Sequencing of this T cell receptor (beta chain) was carried out in a study of spatial heterogeneity in lung cancer. This CDR3 is 18 amino acids long. Germline trimming cut 3 bases from V and 0 bases from J; bases unmatched to any gene: 6. Germline V gene data show CDR1 as SGHVS and CDR2 as FNYEAQ. Time point of the sample: sample taken at primary tumor resection. The input material, whole RNA from tumor, nontumor lung or frozen PBMC, was sequenced unsorted. Unique molecular identifiers, one per molecule, were present on every TCR cDNA molecule. Each CDR3 protein gets one entry after TCRdb re-called the 5' RACE reads with MiXCR. The sample lists roughly 38,000 distinct CDR3 sequences, approximately 3.1% occurring once. The table lists this clonotype with many counts.

This sequence joins TRBV7-6 and TRBJ2-1; the match to TRBD2 covers 12 bases. The sequence came from a male donor with early-stage non-small cell lung cancer. The specimen comprised normal lung tissue next to the tumor, sampled at surgery. The CDR3: CASSFWLAGGSSYNEQFF. As DNA, the CDR3 is TGTGCCAGCAGCTTCTGGCTAGCGGGGGGGAGCTCCTACAATGAGCAGTTCTTC.